This TCR beta chain derives from a study of CD8 T cells in ankylosing spondylitis. This clonotype was recorded a few times. Its antigen is not known. Germline-derived CDR1 and CDR2 are LGHDT and YNNKEL (reference sequence). The CDR3 is 18 residues long. V was shortened by 0 bases and J by 0 bases, with 15 bases between the two germline ends. In making TCR beta libraries, quantitative 5'-RACE with molecular barcodes was used. TCRdb fed the 5' RACE reads into MiXCR, producing one record per CDR3 protein. The sample has around 480,000 distinct CDR3 sequences, roughly 15% seen once. Study results and limitations: A TCR beta motif of roughly 8 highly homologous variants appeared characteristic of ankylosing spondylitis blood. In synovial fluid and blood from reactive arthritis, some motif variants were previously reported. Matched synovial fluid from ankylosing spondylitis patients was reported to be enriched for disease-linked clones.

The chain combines TRBV3-1 with TRBJ2-1; D is perhaps TRBD1 or TRBD2 (5 bases each). The sequenced sample consisted of blood, either unsorted or a sorted T cell fraction (not recorded which). This sequence originates from a male donor with ankylosing spondylitis. The CDR3, as DNA: TGTGCCAGCAGCCAAGATAAGGGGAAGGGGAGCTCCTACAATGAGCAGTTCTTC. Protein sequence: CASSQDKGKGSSYNEQFF.